The T cell receptor beta chain under discussion was sequenced for a study of Ad26.COV2.S vaccination and SARS-CoV-2 variants. Notes on the study in general: Substantial breadth was reportedly displayed by spike-specific CD8+ and CD4+ T cell responses after vaccination. For non-spike TCRs, breadth in vaccine recipients resembled that in placebo recipients. TCR breadth and depth estimates may have understated total T cell responses.

Assay used: immunoSEQ multiplex PCR; TCRdb lists only in-frame clones, some missing. The data hold 350,000 to 550,000 clones, with approximately 89% observed a single time. Treatment in this sample: around 19 received Ad26.COV2.S at low or high dose, single or two shots; roughly 5 received placebo; per-sample allocation not given. Specimens were obtained on day 63 following the first vaccine or placebo injection. Vaccine was an Ad26 vector expressing Wuhan-strain SARS-CoV-2 spike. Turning to this clone: The antigen is not known.

CDR1 is SQVTM, CDR2 ANQGSEA, per germline. The CDR3 covers 21 residues. The V end was cut by 0 bases, the J end by 0 bases, with 24 bases between. The sequence came from a person between 18 and 60 years old who received the Ad26.COV2.S COVID-19 vaccine or a placebo. Material: peripheral blood, obtained in a trial of Ad26.COV2.S vaccine versus placebo. The chain combines TRBV29-1 with TRBJ2-6; D is uncertain. The CDR3 sequence is CSVEEVAHNRPPLSGANVLTF. CDR3 in DNA: TGCAGCGTTGAAGAGGTGGCACACAACCGACCTCCCCTCTCTGGGGCCAACGTCCTGACTTTC.